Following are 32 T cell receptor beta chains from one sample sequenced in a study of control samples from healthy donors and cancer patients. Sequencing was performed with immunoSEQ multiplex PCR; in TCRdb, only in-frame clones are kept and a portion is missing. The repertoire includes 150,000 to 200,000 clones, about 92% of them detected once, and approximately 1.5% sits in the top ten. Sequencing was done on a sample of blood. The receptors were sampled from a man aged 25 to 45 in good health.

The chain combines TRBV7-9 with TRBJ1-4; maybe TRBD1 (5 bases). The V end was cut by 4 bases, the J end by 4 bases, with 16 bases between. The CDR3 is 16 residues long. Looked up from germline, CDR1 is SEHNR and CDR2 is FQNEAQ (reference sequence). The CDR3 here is CASSYMRVGLNEKLFF. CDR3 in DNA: TGTGCCAGCAGCTACATGCGCGTGGGGCTTAATGAAAAACTGTTTTTT.

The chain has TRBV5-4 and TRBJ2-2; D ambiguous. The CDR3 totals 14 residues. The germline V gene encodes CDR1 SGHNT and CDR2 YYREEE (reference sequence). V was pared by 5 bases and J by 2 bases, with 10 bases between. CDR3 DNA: TGTGCCAGCAGACAAGACCCAAACACCGGGGAGCTGTTTTTT. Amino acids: CASRQDPNTGELFF.

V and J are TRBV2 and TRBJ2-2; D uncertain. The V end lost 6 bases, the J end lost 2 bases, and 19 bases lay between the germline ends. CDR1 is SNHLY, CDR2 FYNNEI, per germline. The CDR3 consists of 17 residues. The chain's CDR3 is CASRARPSVDNTGELFF. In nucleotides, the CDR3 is TGTGCCAGCAGAGCCCGTCCGTCAGTTGATAACACCGGGGAGCTGTTTTTT.

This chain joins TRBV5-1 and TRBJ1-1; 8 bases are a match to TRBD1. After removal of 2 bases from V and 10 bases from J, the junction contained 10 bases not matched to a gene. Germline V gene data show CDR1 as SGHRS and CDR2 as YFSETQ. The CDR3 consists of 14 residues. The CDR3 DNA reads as TGCGCCAGCAGCTTACCGGGGGCAGGGGGCCTAGCTTTCTTT. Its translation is CASSLPGAGGLAFF.

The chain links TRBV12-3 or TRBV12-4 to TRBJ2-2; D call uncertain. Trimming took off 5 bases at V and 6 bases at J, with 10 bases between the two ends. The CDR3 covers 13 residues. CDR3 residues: CASSPPGPGELFF. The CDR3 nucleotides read TGTGCCAGCAGTCCGCCCGGCCCCGGGGAGCTGTTTTTT.

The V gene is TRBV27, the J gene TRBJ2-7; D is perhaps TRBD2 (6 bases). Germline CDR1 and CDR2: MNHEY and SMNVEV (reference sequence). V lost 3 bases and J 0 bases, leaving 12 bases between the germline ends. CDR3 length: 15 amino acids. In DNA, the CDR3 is TGTGCCAGCAGTTTTGCCGCGGGGAGCTCCTACGAGCAGTACTTC. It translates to CASSFAAGSSYEQYF.

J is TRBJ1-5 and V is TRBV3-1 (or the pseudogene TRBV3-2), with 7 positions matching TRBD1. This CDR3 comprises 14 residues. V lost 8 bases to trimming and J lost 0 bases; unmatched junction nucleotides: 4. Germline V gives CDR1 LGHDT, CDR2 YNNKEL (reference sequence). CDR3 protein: CASGDRDSNQPQHF. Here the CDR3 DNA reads TGTGCCAGCGGTGACAGGGATAGCAATCAGCCCCAGCATTTT.

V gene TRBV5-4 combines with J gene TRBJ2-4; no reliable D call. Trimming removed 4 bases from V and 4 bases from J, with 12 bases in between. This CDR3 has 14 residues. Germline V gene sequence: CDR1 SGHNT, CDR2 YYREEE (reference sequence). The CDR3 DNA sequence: TGTGCCAGCAGCGAAATGGGCAAAAAAAACATTCAGTACTTC. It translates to CASSEMGKKNIQYF.

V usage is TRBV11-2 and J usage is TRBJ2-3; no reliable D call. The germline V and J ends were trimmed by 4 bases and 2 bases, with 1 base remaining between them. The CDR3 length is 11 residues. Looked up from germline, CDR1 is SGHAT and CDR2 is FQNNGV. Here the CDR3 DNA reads TGTGCCAGCAGCTACACAGATACGCAGTATTTT. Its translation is CASSYTDTQYF.

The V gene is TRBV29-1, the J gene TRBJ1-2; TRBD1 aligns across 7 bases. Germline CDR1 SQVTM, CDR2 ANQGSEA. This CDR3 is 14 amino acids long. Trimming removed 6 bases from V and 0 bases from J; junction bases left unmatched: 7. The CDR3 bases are TGCAGCGTCCAAGACAGGGCAACTAACTATGGCTACACCTTC. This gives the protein CSVQDRATNYGYTF.

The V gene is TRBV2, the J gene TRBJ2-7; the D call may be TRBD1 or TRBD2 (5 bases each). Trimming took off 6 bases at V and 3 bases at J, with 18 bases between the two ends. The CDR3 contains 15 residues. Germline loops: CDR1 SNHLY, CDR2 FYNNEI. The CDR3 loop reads CASRGEQFFFYEQYF. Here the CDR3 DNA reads TGTGCCAGCAGGGGGGAACAATTTTTCTTCTACGAGCAGTACTTC.

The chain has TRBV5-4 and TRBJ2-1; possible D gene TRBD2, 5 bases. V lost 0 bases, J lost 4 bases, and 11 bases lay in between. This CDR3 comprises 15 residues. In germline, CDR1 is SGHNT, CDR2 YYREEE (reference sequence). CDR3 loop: CASSLVALGYNEQFF. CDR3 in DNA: TGTGCCAGCAGCTTGGTAGCGTTGGGGTACAATGAGCAGTTCTTC.

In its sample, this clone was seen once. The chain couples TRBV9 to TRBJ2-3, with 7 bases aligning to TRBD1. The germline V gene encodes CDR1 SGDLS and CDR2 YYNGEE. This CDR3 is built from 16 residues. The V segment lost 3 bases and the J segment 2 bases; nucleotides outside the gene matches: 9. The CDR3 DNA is TGTGCCAGCAGCGGTGGACAGGAAAAGAACACAGATACGCAGTATTTT. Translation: CASSGGQEKNTDTQYF.

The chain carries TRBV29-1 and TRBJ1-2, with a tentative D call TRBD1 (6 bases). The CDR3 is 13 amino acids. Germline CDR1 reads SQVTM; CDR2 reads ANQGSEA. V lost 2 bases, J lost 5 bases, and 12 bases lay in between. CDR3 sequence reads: CSVELGQGYGYTF. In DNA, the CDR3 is TGCAGCGTTGAATTGGGGCAGGGGTATGGCTACACCTTC.

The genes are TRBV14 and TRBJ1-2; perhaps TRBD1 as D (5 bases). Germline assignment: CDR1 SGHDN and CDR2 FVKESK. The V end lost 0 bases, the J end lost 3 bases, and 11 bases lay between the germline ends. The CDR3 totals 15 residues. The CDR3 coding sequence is TGTGCCAGCAGCCAAGATCCCCAGGGCTACTATGGCTACACCTTC. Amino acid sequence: CASSQDPQGYYGYTF.

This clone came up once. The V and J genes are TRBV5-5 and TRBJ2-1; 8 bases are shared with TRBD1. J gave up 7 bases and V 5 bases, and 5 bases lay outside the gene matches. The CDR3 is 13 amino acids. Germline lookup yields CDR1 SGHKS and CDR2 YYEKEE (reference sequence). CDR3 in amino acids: CASRRTGLNEQFF. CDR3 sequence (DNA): TGTGCCAGCAGGCGGACAGGGTTGAATGAGCAGTTCTTC.

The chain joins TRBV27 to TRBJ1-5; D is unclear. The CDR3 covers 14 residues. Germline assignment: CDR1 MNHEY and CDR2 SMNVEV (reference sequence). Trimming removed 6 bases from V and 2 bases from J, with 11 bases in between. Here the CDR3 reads CASSPLQGNQPQHF. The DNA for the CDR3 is TGTGCCAGCAGCCCGTTGCAGGGCAATCAGCCCCAGCATTTT.

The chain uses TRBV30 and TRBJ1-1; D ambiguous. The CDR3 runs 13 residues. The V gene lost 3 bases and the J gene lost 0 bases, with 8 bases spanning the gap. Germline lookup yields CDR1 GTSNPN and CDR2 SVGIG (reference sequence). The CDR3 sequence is CAWSGNMNTEAFF. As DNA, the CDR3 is TGTGCCTGGAGCGGCAACATGAACACTGAAGCTTTCTTT.

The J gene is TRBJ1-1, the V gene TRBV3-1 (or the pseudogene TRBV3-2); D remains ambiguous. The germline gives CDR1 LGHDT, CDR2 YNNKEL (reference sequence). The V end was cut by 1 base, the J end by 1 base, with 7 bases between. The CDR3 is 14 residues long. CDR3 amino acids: CASSQGGPNTEAFF. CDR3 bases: TGTGCCAGCAGCCAAGGAGGTCCGAACACTGAAGCTTTCTTT.

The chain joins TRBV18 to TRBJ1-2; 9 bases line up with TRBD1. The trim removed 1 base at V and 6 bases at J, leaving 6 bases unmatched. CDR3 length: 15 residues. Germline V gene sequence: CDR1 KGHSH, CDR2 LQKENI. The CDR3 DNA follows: TGTGCCAGCTCACCACTGAAACAGGGGGCAAATGGCTACACCTTC. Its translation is CASSPLKQGANGYTF.

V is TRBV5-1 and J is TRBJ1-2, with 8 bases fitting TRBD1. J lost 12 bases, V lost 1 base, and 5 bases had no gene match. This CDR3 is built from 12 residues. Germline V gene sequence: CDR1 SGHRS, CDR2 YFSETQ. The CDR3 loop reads CASSLKGQDHTF. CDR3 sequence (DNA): TGCGCCAGCAGCTTGAAGGGACAGGACCACACCTTC.

The CDR3 sequence: CASSLVGTGGSPLHF. CDR3 coding DNA: TGTGCCAGCAGTTTAGTAGGGACAGGAGGATCACCCCTCCACTTT. The chain recombines TRBV27 with TRBJ1-6; TRBD1 matches 8 bases. CDR1 and CDR2 (germline): MNHEY, SMNVEV (reference sequence). V trimming: 2 bases; J trimming: 10 bases; junction bases outside the gene matches: 7. CDR3 length: 15 amino acids.

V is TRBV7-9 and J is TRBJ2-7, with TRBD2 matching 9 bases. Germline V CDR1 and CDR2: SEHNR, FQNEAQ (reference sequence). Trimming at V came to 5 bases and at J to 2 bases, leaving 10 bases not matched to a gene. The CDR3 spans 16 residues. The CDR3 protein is CASSPDVAGEPYEQYF. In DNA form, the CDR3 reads TGTGCCAGCAGCCCAGACGTAGCGGGGGAACCCTACGAGCAGTACTTC. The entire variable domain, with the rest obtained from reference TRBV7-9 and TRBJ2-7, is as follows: DTGVSQNPRHKITKRGQNVTFRCDPISEHNRLYWYRQTLGQGPEFLTYFQNEAQLEKSRLLSDRFSAERPKGSFSTLEIQRTEQGDSAMYLCASSPDVAGEPYEQYFGPGTRLTVT.

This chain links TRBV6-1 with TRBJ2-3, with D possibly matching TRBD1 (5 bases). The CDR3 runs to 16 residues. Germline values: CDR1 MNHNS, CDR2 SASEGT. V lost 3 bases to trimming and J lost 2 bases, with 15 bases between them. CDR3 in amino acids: CASSEFGRASTDTQYF. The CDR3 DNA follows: TGTGCCAGCAGTGAGTTTGGCAGGGCGTCCACAGATACGCAGTATTTT.

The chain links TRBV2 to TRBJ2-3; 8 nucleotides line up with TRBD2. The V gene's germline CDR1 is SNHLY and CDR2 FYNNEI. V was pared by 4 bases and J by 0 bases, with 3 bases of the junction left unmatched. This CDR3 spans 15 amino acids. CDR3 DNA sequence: TGTGCCAGCAGTGGTAGCGGGACTAGCACAGATACGCAGTATTTT. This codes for CASSGSGTSTDTQYF. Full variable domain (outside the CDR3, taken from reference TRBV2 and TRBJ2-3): EPEVTQTPSHQVTQMGQEVILRCVPISNHLYFYWYRQILGQKVEFLVSFYNNEISEKSEIFDDQFSVERPDGSNFTLKIRSTKLEDSAMYFCASSGSGTSTDTQYFGPGTRLTVL.

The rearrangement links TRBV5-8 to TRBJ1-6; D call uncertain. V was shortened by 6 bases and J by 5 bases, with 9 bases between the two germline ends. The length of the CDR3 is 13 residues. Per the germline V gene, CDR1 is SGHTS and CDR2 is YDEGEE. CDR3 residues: CASNHKNNSPLHF. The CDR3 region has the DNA TGTGCCAGCAATCACAAGAATAATTCACCCCTCCACTTT.

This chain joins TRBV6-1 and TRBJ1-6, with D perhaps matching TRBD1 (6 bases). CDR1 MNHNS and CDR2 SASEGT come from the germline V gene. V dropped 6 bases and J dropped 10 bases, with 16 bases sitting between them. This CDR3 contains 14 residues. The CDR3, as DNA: TGTGCCAGCAGCTCTGCCGGAGGGGGGTCACCCCTCCACTTT. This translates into CASSSAGGGSPLHF.

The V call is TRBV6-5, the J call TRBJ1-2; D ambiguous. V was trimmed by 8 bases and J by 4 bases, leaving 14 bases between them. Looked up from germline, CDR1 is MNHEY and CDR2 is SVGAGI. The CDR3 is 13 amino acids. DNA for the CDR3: TGTGCCAGCGGAGTTGGTGCCGGCTATGGCTACACCTTC. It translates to CASGVGAGYGYTF.

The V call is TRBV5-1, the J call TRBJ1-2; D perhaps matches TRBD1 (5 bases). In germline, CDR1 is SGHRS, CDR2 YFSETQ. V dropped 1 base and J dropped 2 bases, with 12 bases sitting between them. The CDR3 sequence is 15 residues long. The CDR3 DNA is TGCGCCAGCAGCTTGCAGTTTGGGGGGAACTATGGCTACACCTTC. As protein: CASSLQFGGNYGYTF.

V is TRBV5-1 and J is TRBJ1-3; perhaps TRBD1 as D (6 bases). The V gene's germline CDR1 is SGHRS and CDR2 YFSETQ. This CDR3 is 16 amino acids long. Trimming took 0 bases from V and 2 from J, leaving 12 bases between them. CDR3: CASSLAAGGPGNTIYF. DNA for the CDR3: TGCGCCAGCAGCTTGGCCGCTGGGGGCCCTGGAAACACCATATATTTT.

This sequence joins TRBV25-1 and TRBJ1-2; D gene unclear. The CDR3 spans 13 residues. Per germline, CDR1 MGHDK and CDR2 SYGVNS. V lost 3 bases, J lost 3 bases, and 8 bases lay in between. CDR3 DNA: TGTGCCAGCAGTGACCGTTGGGACTATGGCTACACCTTC. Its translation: CASSDRWDYGYTF.

CDR3 DNA sequence: TGTGCCTGGAGTCCCCGGGGCATAGGGTCAGAGACCCAGTACTTC. This codes for CAWSPRGIGSETQYF. The chain recombines TRBV30 with TRBJ2-5; D tentatively reads TRBD1 or TRBD2 (5 bases each). CDR1 and CDR2 from the germline V gene are GTSNPN and SVGIG (reference sequence). The CDR3 consists of 15 residues. The germline V and J ends were trimmed by 2 bases and 4 bases, with 17 bases remaining between them.